The clone carrying this T cell receptor beta chain came up a few times. CDR1 is MNHNS, CDR2 SASEGT, per germline. CDR3 length: 12 amino acids. V gave up 8 bases and J gave up 7 bases, with 12 bases separating them. These data come from a study of cytomegalovirus exposure and HLA in healthy donors. Primers for the PCR totalled 60 Vbeta and 13 Jbeta. Using immunoSEQ multiplex PCR, the repertoire was profiled, and TCRdb retains in-frame clones only, with some absent. This sample has tens of thousands of clones, with less than 85% found just once. Sequenced sample: PBMCs. The chain employs TRBV6-1 and TRBJ2-1; a possible D gene is TRBD1 (6 bases). The clonotype was recovered from a woman between 18 and 29 years old in good health and CMV-seronegative. CDR3 region: CASQGFGNEQFF. The CDR3 DNA is TGTGCCAGCCAGGGGTTTGGGAATGAGCAGTTCTTC.